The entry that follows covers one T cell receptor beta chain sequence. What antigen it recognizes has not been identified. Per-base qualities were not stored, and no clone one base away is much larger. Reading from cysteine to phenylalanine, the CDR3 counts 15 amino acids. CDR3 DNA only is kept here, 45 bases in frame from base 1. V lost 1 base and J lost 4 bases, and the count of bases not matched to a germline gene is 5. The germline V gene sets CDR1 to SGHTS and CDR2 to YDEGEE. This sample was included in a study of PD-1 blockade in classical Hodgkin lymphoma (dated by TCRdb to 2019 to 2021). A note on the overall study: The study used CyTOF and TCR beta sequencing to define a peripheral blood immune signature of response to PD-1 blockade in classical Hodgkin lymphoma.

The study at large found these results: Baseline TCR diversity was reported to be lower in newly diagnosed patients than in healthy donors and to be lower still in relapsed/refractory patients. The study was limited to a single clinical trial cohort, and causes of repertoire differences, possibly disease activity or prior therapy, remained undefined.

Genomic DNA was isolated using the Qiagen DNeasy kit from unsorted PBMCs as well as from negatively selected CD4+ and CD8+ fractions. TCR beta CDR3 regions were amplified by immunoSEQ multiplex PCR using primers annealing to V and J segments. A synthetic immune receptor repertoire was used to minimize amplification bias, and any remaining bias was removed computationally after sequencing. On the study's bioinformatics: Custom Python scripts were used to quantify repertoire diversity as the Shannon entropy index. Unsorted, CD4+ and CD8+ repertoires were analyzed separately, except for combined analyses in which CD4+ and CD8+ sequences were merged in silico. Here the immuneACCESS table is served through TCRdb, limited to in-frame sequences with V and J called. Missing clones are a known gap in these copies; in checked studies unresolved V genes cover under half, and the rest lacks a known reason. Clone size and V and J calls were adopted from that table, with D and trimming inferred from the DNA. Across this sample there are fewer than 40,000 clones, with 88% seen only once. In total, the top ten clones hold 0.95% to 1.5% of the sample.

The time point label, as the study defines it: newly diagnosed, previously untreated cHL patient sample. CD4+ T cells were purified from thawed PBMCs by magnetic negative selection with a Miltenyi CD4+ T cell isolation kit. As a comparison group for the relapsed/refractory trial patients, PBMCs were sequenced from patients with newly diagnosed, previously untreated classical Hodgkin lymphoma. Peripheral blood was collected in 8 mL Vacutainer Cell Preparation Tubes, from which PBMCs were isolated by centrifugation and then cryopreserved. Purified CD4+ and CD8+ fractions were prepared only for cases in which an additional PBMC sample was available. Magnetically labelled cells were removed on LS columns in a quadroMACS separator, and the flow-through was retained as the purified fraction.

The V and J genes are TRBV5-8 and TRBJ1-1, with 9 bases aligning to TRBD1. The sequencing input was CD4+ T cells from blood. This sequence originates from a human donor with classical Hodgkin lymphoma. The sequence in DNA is TGTGCCAGCAGCTTGCCGACAGGGGGTGGCACTGAAGCTTTCTTT. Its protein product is CASSLPTGGGTEAFF.